The 14 T cell receptor beta chains presented below share a single source sample, sequenced in a study of T cells in Graves' hyperthyroidism and ophthalmopathy. RNA transcripts were the template for amplifying TCR beta CDR3 regions. A first-round RT-PCR of the TCR CDR3 used the HTBI primer set. TCRdb reprocessed the multiplex PCR reads via MiXCR and lists one record per CDR3 protein. The sample shows 300,000 to 350,000 distinct CDR3 sequences, 15% to 20% of them seen only once. Sequenced sample: blood. Receptors originate from a woman aged 45-60 years with Graves' hyperthyroidism.

Concerning this clonotype: The missing conserved phenylalanine or tryptophan at the end of this CDR3 makes a read error likely. The chain joins TRBV5-5 to TRBJ1-6; no clear D gene. The V gene's germline CDR1 is SGHKS and CDR2 YYEKEE (reference sequence). V was clipped by 2 bases and J by 1 base, with 7 bases between them. The CDR3 is 15 amino acids. DNA of the CDR3: TGTGCCAGCAGCTTTACCGAATCCTATAATTCACCCCTCCACCTT. Its translation is CASSFTESYNSPLHL.

This clonotype was picked up many times. The gene calls are TRBV2 and TRBJ1-3; no clear D gene. The germline V gene encodes CDR1 SNHLY and CDR2 FYNNEI. The CDR3 totals 14 residues. Trimming removed 6 bases from V and 2 bases from J, with 11 bases in between. This CDR3 reads CASRRTETGNTIYF. The CDR3 region has the DNA TGTGCCAGCAGGCGGACGGAAACTGGAAACACCATATATTTT.

In this sample, this clonotype turned up a few times. CDR3 sequence: CSARDGAGGLSSYNEQFF. Written as DNA, the CDR3 is TGCAGTGCTAGAGACGGAGCGGGCGGGCTGAGCTCCTACAATGAGCAGTTCTTC. The rearrangement joins TRBV20-1 to TRBJ2-1; D is possibly TRBD2 (6 bases). The CDR3 extends over 18 amino acids. Per the germline V gene, CDR1 is DFQATT and CDR2 is SNEGSKA (reference sequence). Trimming pared 0 bases from V and 0 bases from J, leaving 18 bases between.

This clonotype has ten or more counts. The chain employs TRBV28 and TRBJ1-5, with D perhaps TRBD1 (5 bases). Germline CDR1 is MDHEN and CDR2 is SYDVKM. With 7 bases removed from V and 2 bases from J, the gap between germline ends came to 9 bases. The CDR3 totals 13 residues. CDR3 loop: CASTGGGNQPQHF. As DNA, the CDR3 is TGTGCCAGCACCGGGGGGGGCAATCAGCCCCAGCATTTT.

The chain is built from TRBV7-9 and TRBJ2-7, with 9 bases lining up with TRBD2. Germline lookup yields CDR1 SEHNR and CDR2 FQNEAQ (reference sequence). After removal of 6 bases from V and 5 bases from J, the junction contained 8 bases not matched to a gene. The CDR3 is 14 amino acids. CDR3 DNA: TGTGCCAGCAGAGGGGGTAGCGGGAGAGACGAGCAGTACTTC. This sequence encodes CASRGGSGRDEQYF.

This sequence joins TRBV29-1 and TRBJ2-3; no clear D gene. This CDR3 spans 12 amino acids. Germline values: CDR1 SQVTM, CDR2 ANQGSEA. V was pared by 6 bases and J by 3 bases, with 10 bases between. DNA of the CDR3: TGCAGCGTCGTACAAGGAACAGATACGCAGTATTTT. Its translation is CSVVQGTDTQYF.

This clonotype was detected a few times. The chain recombines TRBV19 with TRBJ2-3; TRBD1 might be the D (5 bases). The CDR3 covers 13 residues. V lost 1 base, J lost 7 bases, and 9 bases lay in between. CDR1 is LNHDA and CDR2 is SQIVND in the germline V gene (reference sequence). DNA for the CDR3: TGTGCCAGTAGTATAGTTGACAGCAATACGCAGTATTTT. It specifies CASSIVDSNTQYF. The full variable domain, with the rest looked up from reference TRBV19 and TRBJ2-3, is DGGITQSPKYLFRKEGQNVTLSCEQNLNHDAMYWYRQDPGQGLRLIYYSQIVNDFQKGDIAEGYSVSREKKESFPLTVTSAQKNPTAFYLCASSIVDSNTQYFGPGTRLTVL.

V and J are TRBV28 and TRBJ1-5; no reliable D call. There are 13 residues in the CDR3. CDR1 is MDHEN, CDR2 SYDVKM, per germline. V was shortened by 3 bases and J by 4 bases, with 7 bases between the two germline ends. This CDR3 reads CASSLDMNQPQHF. The CDR3 DNA is TGTGCCAGCAGTTTGGATATGAATCAGCCCCAGCATTTT.

This clonotype has at least ten counts. J is TRBJ1-6 and V is TRBV28; no clear D gene. V lost 2 bases and J 2 bases, leaving 7 bases between the germline ends. The CDR3 runs 15 residues. Per the germline V gene, CDR1 is MDHEN and CDR2 is SYDVKM. The CDR3 nucleotides read TGTGCCAGCAGTTTAAGGGATGCCTATAATTCACCCCTCCACTTT. This translates into CASSLRDAYNSPLHF. The whole variable domain, filled in from reference TRBV28 and TRBJ1-6, reads DVKVTQSSRYLVKRTGEKVFLECVQDMDHENMFWYRQDPGLGLRLIYFSYDVKMKEKGDIPEGYSVSREKKERFSLILESASTNQTSMYLCASSLRDAYNSPLHFGNGTRLTVT.

This clonotype was detected many times. The chain employs TRBV7-9 and TRBJ2-3; 10 positions agree with TRBD2. This CDR3 comprises 16 residues. With 1 base clipped from V and 3 bases from J, the junction kept 4 bases outside the gene matches. From germline, CDR1 is SEHNR and CDR2 FQNEAQ (reference sequence). The CDR3 DNA follows: TGTGCCAGCAGCTTAGAAGGGACTAGCGTGACAGATACGCAGTATTTT. It encodes CASSLEGTSVTDTQYF.

This clonotype showed up just a few times. V gene TRBV4-1 combines with J gene TRBJ1-2; D is unclear. Germline values: CDR1 MGHRA, CDR2 YSYEKL. This CDR3 region has 13 residues. The V and J ends lost 0 bases and 4 bases respectively, with 6 bases between them. CDR3 DNA: TGCGCCAGCAGCCAAGAGGGCTTCTATGGCTACACCTTC. Amino acids: CASSQEGFYGYTF.

In this sample, this clonotype turned up many times. The gene calls are TRBV2 and TRBJ2-7, with D perhaps matching TRBD1 (6 bases). Germline lookup yields CDR1 SNHLY and CDR2 FYNNEI. This CDR3 contains 13 residues. Trimming cost V 7 bases and J 5 bases, with 15 bases left between them. This chain's CDR3 is CASKGESLNEQYF. The CDR3 coding sequence is TGTGCCAGCAAGGGGGAGTCCCTCAACGAGCAGTACTTC.

This chain connects TRBV2 to TRBJ1-1, with D unclear. The CDR3 extends over 14 amino acids. The V gene's germline CDR1 is SNHLY and CDR2 FYNNEI. With 1 base removed from V and 0 bases from J, the gap between germline ends came to 6 bases. The CDR3 region has the DNA TGTGCCAGCAGTGAAGGGAAATTGAACACTGAAGCTTTCTTT. Amino acid sequence: CASSEGKLNTEAFF.

This clonotype was counted between two and nine times. The chain combines TRBV19 with TRBJ2-1; no reliable D call. Trimming left V 2 bases short and J 0 bases short, with 8 bases between. Germline CDR1 and CDR2: LNHDA and SQIVND (reference sequence). The CDR3 extends over 15 amino acids. The CDR3 reads CASSITRSSYNEQFF. CDR3 bases: TGTGCCAGTAGTATAACCCGGAGCTCCTACAATGAGCAGTTCTTC. Based on the CDR3 plus reference TRBV19 and TRBJ2-1, the full variable domain is DGGITQSPKYLFRKEGQNVTLSCEQNLNHDAMYWYRQDPGQGLRLIYYSQIVNDFQKGDIAEGYSVSREKKESFPLTVTSAQKNPTAFYLCASSITRSSYNEQFFGPGTRLTVL.